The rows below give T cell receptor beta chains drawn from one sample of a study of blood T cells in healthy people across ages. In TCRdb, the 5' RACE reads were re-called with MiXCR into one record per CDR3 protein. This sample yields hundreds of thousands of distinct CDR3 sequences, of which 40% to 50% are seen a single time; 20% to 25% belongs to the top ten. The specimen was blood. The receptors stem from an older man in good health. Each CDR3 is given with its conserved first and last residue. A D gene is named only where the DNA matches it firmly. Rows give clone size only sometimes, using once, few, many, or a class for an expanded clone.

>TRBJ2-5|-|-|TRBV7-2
TGTGCCAGCAGCTTAGACCCCGCGTCTCGGGCAGAGACCCAGTACTTC
CASSLDPASRAETQYF
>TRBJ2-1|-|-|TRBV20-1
TGCAGTGCTAGATTTCGACCGGGGGGCGCCGTGAATGAGCAGTTCTTC
CSARFRPGGAVNEQFF
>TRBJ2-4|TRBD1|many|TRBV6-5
TGTGCCAGCAGTCGGACCGGGACAGGGGGAGGAAACATTCAGTACTTC
CASSRTGTGGGNIQYF
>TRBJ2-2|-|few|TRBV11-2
TGTGCCAGCAGGGAACAGGGATGGACCGGGGAGCTGTTTTTT
CASREQGWTGELFF
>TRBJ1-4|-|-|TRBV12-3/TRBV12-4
TGTGCCACCCGAGAGGGATCAACTAATGAAAAACTGTTTTTT
CATREGSTNEKLFF
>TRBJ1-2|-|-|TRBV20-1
TGCAGTGCTAGGGAAACCGTGAACTATGGCTACACCTTC
CSARETVNYGYTF
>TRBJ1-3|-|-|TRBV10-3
TGTGCCATCAGTGAGTCTGGGGGCTCTGGAAACACCATATATTTT
CAISESGGSGNTIYF
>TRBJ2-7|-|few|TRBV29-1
TGCAGCGTAAACGGAAACAGCTCCTACGAGCAGTACTTC
CSVNGNSSYEQYF
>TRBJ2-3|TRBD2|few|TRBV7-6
TGTGCCAGCAGCGTACGGGGGGACGGGAGCGCAGATACGCAGTATTTT
CASSVRGDGSADTQYF
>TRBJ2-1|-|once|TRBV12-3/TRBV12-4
TGTGCCAGCAGTTTCCCCCACAATGAGCAGTTCTTC
CASSFPHNEQFF
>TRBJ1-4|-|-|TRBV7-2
TGTGCCAGCAGCTTGGGGCCGGCAGGGCCTGAAAAACTGTTTTTT
CASSLGPAGPEKLFF
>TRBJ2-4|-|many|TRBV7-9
TGTGCCAGCAGCTTCCCCGAAGGGGTGGCCAAAAACATTCAGTACTTC
CASSFPEGVAKNIQYF
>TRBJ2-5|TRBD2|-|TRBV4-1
TGCGCCAGCAGCCAAGATAGCGGACTAGGGGAGACCCAGTACTTC
CASSQDSGLGETQYF